The rows below give T cell receptor beta chains drawn from one sample of a study of T cells in pancreatic ductal adenocarcinoma. Profiling relied on immunoSEQ multiplex PCR, and the TCRdb table lists in-frame clones only, not all of them. The top ten clones hold roughly 3% of a sample with 7,500 to 9,500 clones, around 92% of them seen once. Source material: PBMCs. All receptors come from a human donor with pancreatic ductal adenocarcinoma. CDR3s include the opening cysteine and the closing phenylalanine or tryptophan. Each record gives: CDR3 DNA, CDR3 protein, CDR3 length, clone size, J gene, D gene, V gene. A D gene is named only where the DNA matches it firmly. A clone size is listed for some rows: how often the clone was seen (once, few, many), or a class if it is expanded.

CDR3nt: TGTGCCAGCAGCCCCCACAGGGGCCCTAACTATGGCTACACCTTC
CDR3aa: CASSPHRGPNYGYTF
len: 15
abundance: -
j_gene: TRBJ1-2
d_gene: TRBD1
v_gene: TRBV5-6

CDR3nt: TGTGCCAGCAGCGTAGAGCAGGGAAGGACAGATACGCAGTATTTT
CDR3aa: CASSVEQGRTDTQYF
len: 15
abundance: once
j_gene: TRBJ2-3
d_gene: -
v_gene: TRBV9

CDR3nt: TGCGCCAGCAGCCACTACTACCGGAATTCCGAAGCTTTCTTT
CDR3aa: CASSHYYRNSEAFF
len: 14
abundance: -
j_gene: TRBJ1-1
d_gene: -
v_gene: TRBV4-1

CDR3nt: TGTGCCAGCAGTTACGACTCGAGCAATCAGCCCCAGCATTTT
CDR3aa: CASSYDSSNQPQHF
len: 14
abundance: -
j_gene: TRBJ1-5
d_gene: -
v_gene: TRBV7-2

CDR3nt: TGTGCCAGTAGTCACCGACTAGCCCTGGGGGGACGGATTCAGTACTTC
CDR3aa: CASSHRLALGGRIQYF
len: 16
abundance: -
j_gene: TRBJ2-4
d_gene: TRBD2
v_gene: TRBV19

CDR3nt: TGTGCCAGCAGCGTAGCTGGGGCGAATATCCAAGAGACCCAGTACTTC
CDR3aa: CASSVAGANIQETQYF
len: 16
abundance: -
j_gene: TRBJ2-5
d_gene: -
v_gene: TRBV9

CDR3nt: TGTGCCAGCAGCTTGCCGCAGGGCGAGCAGTACTTC
CDR3aa: CASSLPQGEQYF
len: 12
abundance: -
j_gene: TRBJ2-7
d_gene: -
v_gene: TRBV7-6

CDR3nt: TGCAGCGTTGAAGGTGGCCTGTGGACAGATACGCAGTATTTT
CDR3aa: CSVEGGLWTDTQYF
len: 14
abundance: -
j_gene: TRBJ2-3
d_gene: -
v_gene: TRBV29-1

CDR3nt: TGTGCCAGCTCACCAGGTGAACTAGCGCAGTATTTT
CDR3aa: CASSPGELAQYF
len: 12
abundance: -
j_gene: TRBJ2-3
d_gene: -
v_gene: TRBV18

CDR3nt: TGTGCCAGCACTGTCCGGCGGAGCGGCACAGATACGCAGTATTTT
CDR3aa: CASTVRRSGTDTQYF
len: 15
abundance: -
j_gene: TRBJ2-3
d_gene: -
v_gene: TRBV7-2

CDR3nt: TGTGCCAGCAGTTTAGCCAAGGGGCAGCCGCCTAAGCCCCAGCATTTT
CDR3aa: CASSLAKGQPPKPQHF
len: 16
abundance: -
j_gene: TRBJ1-5
d_gene: -
v_gene: TRBV28

CDR3nt: TGTGCCAGCAGTCCGACAGGAAGACGTGGCTACACCTTC
CDR3aa: CASSPTGRRGYTF
len: 13
abundance: -
j_gene: TRBJ1-2
d_gene: -
v_gene: TRBV6-6

CDR3nt: TGTGCCAGCAGCCCCGGAAAGGGACACAGCTATGGCTACACCTTC
CDR3aa: CASSPGKGHSYGYTF
len: 15
abundance: once
j_gene: TRBJ1-2
d_gene: -
v_gene: TRBV16

CDR3nt: TGTGCCAGCAGCTTAGCAGCCTCCTACGAGCAGTACTTC
CDR3aa: CASSLAASYEQYF
len: 13
abundance: -
j_gene: TRBJ2-7
d_gene: -
v_gene: TRBV7-9

CDR3nt: TGTGCCAGCTCACCTGGGACTAGCGGGCCTAGAAATGAGCAGTTCTTC
CDR3aa: CASSPGTSGPRNEQFF
len: 16
abundance: -
j_gene: TRBJ2-1
d_gene: TRBD2
v_gene: TRBV18

CDR3nt: TGTGCCAGCAGCTATAGGACAGGGTCGGGTCAGCCCCAGCATTTT
CDR3aa: CASSYRTGSGQPQHF
len: 15
abundance: once
j_gene: TRBJ1-5
d_gene: TRBD1
v_gene: TRBV7-2

CDR3nt: TGTGCCAGTAGTATGACTAGCGGGGCCGCCGGGGAGCTGTTTTTT
CDR3aa: CASSMTSGAAGELFF
len: 15
abundance: -
j_gene: TRBJ2-2
d_gene: TRBD2
v_gene: TRBV19

CDR3nt: TGTGCCAGCAGCCCGGGTAGCCGGACAGGGGGAAACACCATATATTTT
CDR3aa: CASSPGSRTGGNTIYF
len: 16
abundance: once
j_gene: TRBJ1-3
d_gene: TRBD1
v_gene: TRBV13

CDR3nt: TGTGCCAGCACCACGCTAGCTGACACCTACGAGCAGTACTTC
CDR3aa: CASTTLADTYEQYF
len: 14
abundance: -
j_gene: TRBJ2-7
d_gene: -
v_gene: TRBV11-2

CDR3nt: TGTGCCTGGAGTCTGACAGGGAACTACTACTACGAGCAGTACTTC
CDR3aa: CAWSLTGNYYYEQYF
len: 15
abundance: -
j_gene: TRBJ2-7
d_gene: TRBD1
v_gene: TRBV30

CDR3nt: TGTGCCAGCAGTTACTCCGGGACTACCTACAATGAGCAGTTCTTC
CDR3aa: CASSYSGTTYNEQFF
len: 15
abundance: -
j_gene: TRBJ2-1
d_gene: TRBD2
v_gene: TRBV6-6

CDR3nt: TGTGCCAGCAGCTTTGGGACAGGGTACAATGAGCAGTTCTTC
CDR3aa: CASSFGTGYNEQFF
len: 14
abundance: -
j_gene: TRBJ2-1
d_gene: TRBD1
v_gene: TRBV7-6

CDR3nt: TGTGCCAGTAGTATGGGCCTCCCTAATGAAAAACTGTTTTTT
CDR3aa: CASSMGLPNEKLFF
len: 14
abundance: -
j_gene: TRBJ1-4
d_gene: -
v_gene: TRBV19

CDR3nt: TGTGCCAGCAGCTCCTCCCAAACACGGAACACTGAAGCTTTCTTT
CDR3aa: CASSSSQTRNTEAFF
len: 15
abundance: -
j_gene: TRBJ1-1
d_gene: -
v_gene: TRBV5-4